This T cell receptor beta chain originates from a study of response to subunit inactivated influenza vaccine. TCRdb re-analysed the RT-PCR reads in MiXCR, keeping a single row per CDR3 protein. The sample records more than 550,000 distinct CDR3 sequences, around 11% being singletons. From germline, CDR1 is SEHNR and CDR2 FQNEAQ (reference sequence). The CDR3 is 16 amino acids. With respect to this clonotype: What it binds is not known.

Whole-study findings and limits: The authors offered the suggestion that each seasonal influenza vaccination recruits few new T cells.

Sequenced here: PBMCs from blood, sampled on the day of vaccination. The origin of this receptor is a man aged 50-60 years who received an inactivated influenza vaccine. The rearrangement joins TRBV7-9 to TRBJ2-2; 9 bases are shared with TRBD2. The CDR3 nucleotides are TGTGCTGAGCTAGCGGGAAGGGGTGCGAACACCGGGGAGCTGTTTTTT. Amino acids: CAELAGRGANTGELFF.